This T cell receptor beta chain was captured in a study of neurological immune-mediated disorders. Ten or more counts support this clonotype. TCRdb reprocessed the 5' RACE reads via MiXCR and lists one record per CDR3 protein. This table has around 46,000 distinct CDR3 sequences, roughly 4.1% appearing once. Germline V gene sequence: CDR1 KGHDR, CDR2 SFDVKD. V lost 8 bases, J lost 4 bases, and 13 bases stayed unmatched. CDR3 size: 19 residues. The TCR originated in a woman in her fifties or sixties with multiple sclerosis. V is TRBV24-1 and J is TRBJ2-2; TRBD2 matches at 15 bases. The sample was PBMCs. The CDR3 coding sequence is TGTGCCACCACCACACCCGGACTAGCGGGAGGGCCGAGCACCGGGGAGCTGTTTTTT. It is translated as CATTTPGLAGGPSTGELFF.